A single sample is the source of the 3 T cell receptor beta chains below, sequenced in a study of control samples from healthy donors and cancer patients. Measured with immunoSEQ multiplex PCR; TCRdb has only the in-frame clones, and not every one. The sample records 120,000 or so clones, roughly 84% being singletons. Sequencing was done on a sample of blood. The receptors here all came from a man aged 40-50 years in good health.

This chain uses TRBV19 with TRBJ1-5; D call uncertain. The V end lost 4 bases, the J end lost 5 bases, and 15 bases lay between the germline ends. The CDR3 is made up of 15 amino acids. CDR1 LNHDA and CDR2 SQIVND come from the germline V gene (reference sequence). CDR3 amino acids: CASSKEGWDDQPQHF. As DNA, the CDR3 is TGTGCCAGTAGTAAAGAGGGTTGGGATGATCAGCCCCAGCATTTT.

The chain joins TRBV7-2 to TRBJ2-7, with D unclear. Germline CDR1 SGHTA, CDR2 FQGNSA. CDR3 length: 15 residues. Trimming removed 1 base at V and 4 bases at J, with 14 bases between. CDR3 nucleotide sequence: TGTGCCAGCAGCTTAGAGCTTGTCAGTGCATACGAGCAGTACTTC. Amino acid sequence: CASSLELVSAYEQYF. Full variable domain (outside the CDR3, taken from reference TRBV7-2 and TRBJ2-7): GAGVSQSPSNKVTEKGKDVELRCDPISGHTALYWYRQSLGQGLEFLIYFQGNSAPDKSGLPSDRFSAERTGGSVSTLTIQRTQQEDSAVYLCASSLELVSAYEQYFGPGTRLTVT.

The table lists this clone with a count of one. This chain uses TRBV13 with TRBJ2-2; D might be TRBD2 (6 bases). The CDR3 loop spans 17 amino acids. Between the trimmed V and J ends, which lost 5 bases and 5 bases, there was a span of 21 bases. From germline, CDR1 is PRHDT and CDR2 FYEKMQ (reference sequence). In DNA form, the CDR3 reads TGTGCCAGCAGCCCAGGAGGCAGGACTACCTATACCGGGGAGCTGTTTTTT. This encodes CASSPGGRTTYTGELFF.